The present entry profiles one TCR beta chain with its context. The sample comes from a study of blood T cell repertoires in COVID-19. Study overall: COVID-19 samples, acute and convalescent, were from the United States, Italy and Spain. Sources were T cells, B-cell-depleted T cells, or PBMCs; the material itself was cDNA or gDNA.

TCRdb keeps only in-frame clones here, not all; method: immunoSEQ multiplex PCR. The data show around 300,000 clones, with 88% seen just once and approximately 8.8% held by the top ten. CDR1 is SGHNT and CDR2 is YYREEE in the germline V gene (reference sequence). The trim removed 1 base at V and 6 bases at J, leaving 4 bases unmatched. CDR3 length: 14 amino acids. Source material: peripheral blood. V and J are TRBV5-4 and TRBJ1-2; 9 bases align to TRBD1. The clonotype was recovered from a man between 18 and 35 years old with active or convalescent COVID-19. CDR3 amino acids: CASSLSGTGNGYTF. The CDR3, as DNA: TGTGCCAGCAGCTTGTCTGGGACAGGGAATGGCTACACCTTC.